This TCR beta chain originates from a study of blood T cell repertoires in COVID-19. Turning to the study itself: Samples came from the United States, Italy and Spain, spanning acute and convalescent COVID-19.

Seattle enrolled patients during active infection and tracked them longitudinally. Sequenced by immunoSEQ multiplex PCR; TCRdb stores in-frame clones only, minus some. The table has 65,000 to 90,000 clones, 60% to 80% seen once; the top ten hold around 2%. The CDR3 runs to 16 residues. Per germline, CDR1 SGHNT and CDR2 YYREEE (reference sequence). J lost 2 bases, V lost 4 bases, and 4 bases had no gene match. Sequenced sample: peripheral blood. The receptor's source is a man aged 65 to 79 with COVID-19, enrolled during active disease. V is TRBV5-4 and J is TRBJ2-1, with 12 bases fitting TRBD2. CDR3 DNA: TGTGCCAGCAGCCTTACTAGCGGGAGGCCCTACAATGAGCAGTTCTTC. Protein sequence: CASSLTSGRPYNEQFF.